These 15 T cell receptor beta chains originate from one sample sequenced in a study of blood T cell repertoires in COVID-19. Here immunoSEQ multiplex PCR was the method, and the copy in TCRdb shows in-frame clones only, minus some. Counted here are about 230,000 clones, about 85% occurring once; the ten biggest clones make up over 0.95%. The sample consisted of peripheral blood. The receptor set was obtained from a man in his forties with acute or convalescent COVID-19.

The chain joins TRBV5-6 to TRBJ2-5; 11 bases line up with TRBD1. The CDR3 covers 17 residues. Germline V gives CDR1 SGHDT, CDR2 YYEEEE. V lost 0 bases and J lost 1; bases outside the gene matches: 5. The CDR3 region is CASSLEDRGRGQETQYF. CDR3 sequence (DNA): TGTGCCAGCAGCTTGGAGGACAGGGGGCGGGGCCAAGAGACCCAGTACTTC.

The J gene is TRBJ1-1, the V gene TRBV10-3, with 7 bases fitting TRBD1. Trimming cost V 4 bases and J 7 bases; bases outside gene matches: 9. CDR1 is ENHRY, CDR2 SYGVKD, per germline. The CDR3 sequence is 14 residues long. Here the CDR3 reads CAISGGTALGEAFF. CDR3 nucleotides: TGTGCCATCAGTGGAGGGACAGCCCTAGGTGAAGCTTTCTTT.

This clone occurred a few times. V gene TRBV19 combines with J gene TRBJ2-7; 7 positions match TRBD1. This CDR3 is built from 14 residues. CDR1 is LNHDA and CDR2 is SQIVND in the germline V gene (reference sequence). The ends lost 4 bases at V and 6 bases at J; junction bases unmatched: 9. CDR3 residues: CASSNQGDRTEQYF. In DNA form, the CDR3 reads TGTGCCAGTAGTAATCAGGGGGACCGTACCGAGCAGTACTTC.

V usage is TRBV11-2 and J usage is TRBJ2-1, with 8 bases lining up with TRBD1. The CDR3 covers 18 residues. Germline V gene lookup returns CDR1 SGHAT and CDR2 FQNNGV. J lost 0 bases, V lost 1 base, and 8 bases had no gene match. CDR3 sequence: CASSLGQGAGSSYNEQFF. CDR3 in DNA: TGTGCCAGCAGCTTAGGGCAGGGGGCAGGGAGCTCCTACAATGAGCAGTTCTTC.

The J gene is TRBJ2-1, the V gene TRBV5-4; 8 bases are a match to TRBD2. The germline CDR1 and CDR2 sequences are SGHNT and YYREEE (reference sequence). The V gene end was trimmed by 3 bases and the J gene end by 10 bases; junction bases not matched to a gene: 18. The length of the CDR3 is 17 residues. For the CDR3, the DNA is TGTGCCAGCAGCTGGCCCCCGGGCGGGGGGCAGTTGAGGGAGCAGTTCTTC. Translating it yields CASSWPPGGGQLREQFF.

V gene TRBV11-2 combines with J gene TRBJ1-2, with a weak D call TRBD1 (5 bases). V was cut by 1 base and J by 6 bases, with 9 bases left in between. The CDR3 length is 13 residues. Germline values: CDR1 SGHAT, CDR2 FQNNGV. Here the CDR3 reads CASSLVEGNGYTF. The CDR3 bases are TGTGCCAGCAGCTTAGTGGAGGGGAATGGCTACACCTTC.

This clone was seen only a few times. This chain connects TRBV4-1 to TRBJ2-1; TRBD1 is a possible D gene (5 bases). CDR3 length equals 16 residues. Per germline, CDR1 MGHRA and CDR2 YSYEKL. Trimming cost V 2 bases and J 0 bases, with 11 bases left between them. The CDR3 bases are TGCGCCAGCAGCCAACTGGACATCACCTCCTACAATGAGCAGTTCTTC. Protein product: CASSQLDITSYNEQFF.

V is TRBV5-4 and J is TRBJ2-7; a weak D match, TRBD1 (6 bases). Between the trimmed V and J ends, which lost 4 bases and 2 bases, there was a span of 16 bases. Germline V gene sequence: CDR1 SGHNT, CDR2 YYREEE (reference sequence). This CDR3 spans 15 amino acids. The CDR3, as DNA: TGTGCCAGCAGCATACAGGGCCCTCTGACCTACGAGCAGTACTTC. Encoded protein: CASSIQGPLTYEQYF. Full variable domain (remainder filled in from reference TRBV5-4 and TRBJ2-7): ETGVTQSPTHLIKTRGQQVTLRCSSQSGHNTVSWYQQALGQGPQFIFQYYREEENGRGNFPPRFSGLQFPNYSSELNVNALELDDSALYLCASSIQGPLTYEQYFGPGTRLTVT.

This chain links TRBV19 with TRBJ2-5, with TRBD2 as a possible D gene (6 bases). The CDR3 sequence is 13 residues long. CDR1 is LNHDA and CDR2 is SQIVND in the germline V gene (reference sequence). Deletions cut 5 bases from V and 0 bases from J, with 7 bases between. The CDR3 sequence is CASSGDYQETQYF. The CDR3 DNA reads TGTGCCAGTAGTGGGGACTACCAAGAGACCCAGTACTTC.

The chain carries TRBV2 and TRBJ2-2; 12 nucleotides align to TRBD2. The CDR3 runs to 16 residues. V gave up 6 bases and J gave up 5 bases; unmatched junction bases: 7. Germline V CDR1 and CDR2: SNHLY, FYNNEI. The chain's CDR3 is CASRALAGGYTGELFF. In nucleotides, the CDR3 is TGTGCCAGCAGGGCTCTAGCGGGGGGGTATACCGGGGAGCTGTTTTTT.

The CDR3 nucleotides read TGTGCCTGGAGTGAACTAGCGGGGGGGCCTGGGGATACGCAGTATTTT. Protein product: CAWSELAGGPGDTQYF. This chain connects TRBV30 to TRBJ2-3, with TRBD2 identical over 13 bases. Losses at the gene ends were 1 base for V and 6 bases for J; bases not matched to a gene: 7. Per the germline V gene, CDR1 is GTSNPN and CDR2 is SVGIG (reference sequence). The length of the CDR3 is 16 residues. Supplemented by reference TRBV30 and TRBJ2-3, the full variable domain reads SQTIHQWPATLVQPVGSPLSLECTVEGTSNPNLYWYRQAAGRGLQLLFYSVGIGQISSEVPQNLSASRPQDRQFILSSKKLLLSDSGFYLCAWSELAGGPGDTQYFGPGTRLTVL.

This clone has a handful of counts. This CDR3 is also generated by other DNA sequences in the sample. V gene TRBV7-2 combines with J gene TRBJ1-5; 7 bases are a match to TRBD1. The CDR3 covers 13 residues. The germline gives CDR1 SGHTA, CDR2 FQGNSA. V gave up 5 bases and J gave up 7 bases; unmatched junction bases: 5. CDR3 amino acids: CASSLRQGQPQHF. CDR3 DNA sequence: TGTGCCAGCAGCCTCCGACAGGGCCAGCCCCAGCATTTT.

J is TRBJ2-7 and V is TRBV2; the D gene is possibly TRBD2 (6 bases). Germline lookup yields CDR1 SNHLY and CDR2 FYNNEI. The CDR3 covers 16 residues. V was pared by 0 bases and J by 0 bases, with 12 bases between. CDR3 DNA sequence: TGTGCCAGCAGTGAAGCTCCCCGGGGGAGCTCCTACGAGCAGTACTTC. Residues: CASSEAPRGSSYEQYF.

The chain carries TRBV7-6 and TRBJ2-5, with 8 positions matching TRBD2. The CDR3 has 16 residues. V lost 4 bases to trimming and J lost 4 bases; unmatched junction nucleotides: 11. CDR1 and CDR2 (germline): SGHVS, FNYEAQ. The CDR3 nucleotides are TGTGCCAGCAGCTATCGTAGGGCGGGGGGCGGAGAGACCCAGTACTTC. This translates into CASSYRRAGGGETQYF.

This chain connects TRBV29-1 to TRBJ1-3, with 7 bases fitting TRBD1. This CDR3 region has 13 residues. The V gene's germline CDR1 is SQVTM and CDR2 ANQGSEA. V was pared by 6 bases and J by 1 base, with 3 bases of the junction left unmatched. The CDR3 here is CSVTGISGNTIYF. The CDR3 DNA reads TGCAGCGTGACAGGGATTTCTGGAAACACCATATATTTT.